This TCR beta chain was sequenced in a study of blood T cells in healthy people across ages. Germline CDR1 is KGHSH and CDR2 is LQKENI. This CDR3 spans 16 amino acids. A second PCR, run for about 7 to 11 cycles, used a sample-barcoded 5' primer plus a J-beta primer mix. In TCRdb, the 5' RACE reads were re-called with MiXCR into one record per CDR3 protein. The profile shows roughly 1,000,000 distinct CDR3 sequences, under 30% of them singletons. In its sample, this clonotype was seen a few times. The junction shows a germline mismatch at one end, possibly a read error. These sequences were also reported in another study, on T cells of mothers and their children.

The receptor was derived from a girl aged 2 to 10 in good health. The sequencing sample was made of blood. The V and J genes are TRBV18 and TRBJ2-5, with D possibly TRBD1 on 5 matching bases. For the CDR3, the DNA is TGTGCCAGCTCACCACGATCAGGGCAGGACGGAGAGACCCAGCACTTC. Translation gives CASSPRSGQDGETQHF.